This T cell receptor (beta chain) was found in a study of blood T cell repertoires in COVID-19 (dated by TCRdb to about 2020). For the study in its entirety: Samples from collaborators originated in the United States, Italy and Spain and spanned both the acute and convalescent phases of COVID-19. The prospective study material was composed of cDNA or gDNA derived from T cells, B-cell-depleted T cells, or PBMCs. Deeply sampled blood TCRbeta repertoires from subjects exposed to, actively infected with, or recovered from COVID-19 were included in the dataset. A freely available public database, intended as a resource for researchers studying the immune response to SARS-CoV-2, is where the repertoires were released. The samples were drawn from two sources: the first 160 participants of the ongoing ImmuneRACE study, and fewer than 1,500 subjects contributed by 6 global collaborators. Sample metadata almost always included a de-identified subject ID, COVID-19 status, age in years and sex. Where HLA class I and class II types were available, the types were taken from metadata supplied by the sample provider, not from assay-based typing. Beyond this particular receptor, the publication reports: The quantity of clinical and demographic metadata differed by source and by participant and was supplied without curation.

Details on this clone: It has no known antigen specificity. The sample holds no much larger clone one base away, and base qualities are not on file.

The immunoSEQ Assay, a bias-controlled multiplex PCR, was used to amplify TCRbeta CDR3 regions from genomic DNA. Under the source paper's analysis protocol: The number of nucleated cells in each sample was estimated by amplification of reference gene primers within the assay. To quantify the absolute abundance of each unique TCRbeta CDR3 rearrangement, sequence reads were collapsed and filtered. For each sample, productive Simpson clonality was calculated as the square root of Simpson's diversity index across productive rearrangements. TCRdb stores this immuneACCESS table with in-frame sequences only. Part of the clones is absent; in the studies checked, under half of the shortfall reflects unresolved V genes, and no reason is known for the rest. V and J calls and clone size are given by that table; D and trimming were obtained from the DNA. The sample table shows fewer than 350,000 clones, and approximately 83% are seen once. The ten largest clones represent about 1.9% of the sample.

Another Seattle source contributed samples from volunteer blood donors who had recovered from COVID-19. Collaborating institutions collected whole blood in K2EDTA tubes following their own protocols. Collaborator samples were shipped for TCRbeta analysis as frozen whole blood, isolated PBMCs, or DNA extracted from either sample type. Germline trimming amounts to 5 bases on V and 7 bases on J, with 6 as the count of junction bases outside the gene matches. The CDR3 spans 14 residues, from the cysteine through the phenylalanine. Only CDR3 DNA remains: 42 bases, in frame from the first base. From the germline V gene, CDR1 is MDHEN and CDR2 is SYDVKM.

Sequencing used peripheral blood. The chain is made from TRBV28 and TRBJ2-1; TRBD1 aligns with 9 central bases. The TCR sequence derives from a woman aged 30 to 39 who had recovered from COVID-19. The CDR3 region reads CASSLSGTGNEQFF. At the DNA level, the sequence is TGTGCCAGCAGTCTCTCCGGGACAGGGAATGAGCAGTTCTTC.